These 18 T cell receptor beta chains were sequenced from one sample in a study of cytomegalovirus exposure and HLA in healthy donors. Assay: immunoSEQ multiplex PCR; the TCRdb copy retains only in-frame clones and omits some. The sample consists of about 360,000 clones, roughly 85% of them appearing once. The specimen was PBMCs. These receptor sequences come from a woman under 30 in good health and CMV-seronegative.

The table lists this clone with a count of one. This chain connects TRBV5-1 to TRBJ1-4; the D gene is possibly TRBD1 (5 bases). Germline V gene lookup returns CDR1 SGHRS and CDR2 YFSETQ. Between the trimmed V and J ends, which lost 8 bases and 3 bases, there was a span of 14 bases. This CDR3 has 14 residues. DNA for the CDR3: TGCGCCAGATTAAGGGACTGTTCTAATGAAAAACTGTTTTTT. It encodes CARLRDCSNEKLFF.

The J gene is TRBJ1-2, the V gene TRBV18; D ambiguous. V lost 1 base, J lost 3 bases, and 9 bases lay in between. This CDR3 spans 14 amino acids. The germline V gene encodes CDR1 KGHSH and CDR2 LQKENI. The CDR3 reads CASSPLPGDYGYTF. The CDR3, as DNA: TGTGCCAGCTCACCACTCCCAGGCGACTATGGCTACACCTTC.

This sequence joins TRBV19 and TRBJ1-5; 9 bases are a match to TRBD1. The germline V gene has CDR1 LNHDA and CDR2 SQIVND (reference sequence). The length of the CDR3 is 18 residues. J lost 4 bases, V lost 5 bases, and 15 bases had no gene match. The CDR3 loop reads CASSPAPTGTGFNQPQHF. The DNA of the CDR3 is TGTGCCAGTAGTCCGGCCCCAACCGGGACAGGGTTTAATCAGCCCCAGCATTTT.

The CDR3 sequence: CASSLRREGRPDWDPNEQFF. The CDR3 nucleotides read TGCGCCAGCAGCCTTCGCAGGGAGGGCCGACCGGACTGGGACCCCAATGAGCAGTTCTTC. The rearrangement links TRBV5-1 to TRBJ2-1; 7 nucleotides align to TRBD2. CDR3 size: 20 residues. The junction had 25 bases not matched to a gene; V was cut back by 4 bases and J by 6 bases. Germline V gene lookup returns CDR1 SGHRS and CDR2 YFSETQ.

Notes on this clone: Other DNA sequences in this sample translate to the same CDR3. The chain carries TRBV5-1 and TRBJ1-1, with D unresolved. The germline gives CDR1 SGHRS, CDR2 YFSETQ. V dropped 1 base and J dropped 2 bases, with 6 bases sitting between them. The CDR3 runs to 13 residues. CDR3 sequence reads: CASSLLGNTEAFF. The CDR3 bases are TGCGCCAGCAGCTTGCTGGGCAACACTGAAGCTTTCTTT.

This chain uses TRBV6-6 with TRBJ2-4; maybe TRBD1 (6 bases). The CDR3 has 16 residues. The V gene's germline CDR1 is MNHNY and CDR2 SVGAGI (reference sequence). V was shortened by 6 bases and J by 1 base, with 16 bases between the two germline ends. The CDR3 region has the DNA TGTGCCAGCAGGCCCAGGGGCGAGGGGGCCAAAAACATTCAGTACTTC. This gives the protein CASRPRGEGAKNIQYF.

This rearrangement joins TRBV6-1 to TRBJ1-2, with D maybe TRBD1 (6 bases). This CDR3 spans 11 amino acids. CDR1 is MNHNS and CDR2 is SASEGT in the germline V gene. Trimming cost V 10 bases and J 3 bases, with 9 bases left between them. The CDR3 DNA reads as TGTGCCACCCGACAGGACTATGGCTACACCTTC. It codes for CATRQDYGYTF.

This clone appeared once. The chain is built from TRBV27 and TRBJ2-7; 10 bases agree with TRBD2. Germline V gene data show CDR1 as MNHEY and CDR2 as SMNVEV (reference sequence). V lost 4 bases and J lost 2; bases outside the gene matches: 5. The CDR3 spans 15 residues. CDR3 in DNA: TGTGCCAGCAGTTGGTTTAGCGGGGGGCCCTACGAGCAGTACTTC. Protein product: CASSWFSGGPYEQYF.

V gene TRBV7-9 combines with J gene TRBJ1-2; TRBD1 agrees at 7 bases. J lost 3 bases, V lost 2 bases, and 3 bases had no gene match. Germline values: CDR1 SEHNR, CDR2 FQNEAQ (reference sequence). This CDR3 is 14 amino acids long. For the CDR3, the DNA is TGTGCCAGCAGCTTAACAGGGGTAGACTATGGCTACACCTTC. This codes for CASSLTGVDYGYTF.

The chain has TRBV13 and TRBJ2-7, with 11 positions matching TRBD2. CDR3 length: 16 residues. The junction had 5 bases not matched to a gene; V was cut back by 4 bases and J by 0 bases. The germline gives CDR1 PRHDT, CDR2 FYEKMQ (reference sequence). The CDR3 nucleotides are TGTGCCAGCAGCTCCCCGGGGACTAGCGGCTCCTACGAGCAGTACTTC. This translates into CASSSPGTSGSYEQYF.

V is TRBV7-3 and J is TRBJ2-7; TRBD2 matches 10 bases. From germline, CDR1 is SGHTA and CDR2 FQGTGA. The CDR3 consists of 15 residues. J lost 2 bases, V lost 3 bases, and 4 bases had no gene match. As DNA, the CDR3 is TGTGCCAGCAGCTTGGCAGCGGGAGGGGCCTACGAGCAGTACTTC. Translating gives CASSLAAGGAYEQYF. The full variable domain, in which reference TRBV7-3 and TRBJ2-7 provide the parts outside the CDR3, is GAGVSQTPSNKVTEKGKYVELRCDPISGHTALYWYRQSLGQGPEFLIYFQGTGAADDSGLPNDRFFAVRPEGSVSTLKIQRTERGDSAVYLCASSLAAGGAYEQYFGPGTRLTVT.

This clone was observed a single time. V gene TRBV6-6 combines with J gene TRBJ2-3; D call uncertain. Germline V CDR1 and CDR2: MNHNY, SVGAGI (reference sequence). This CDR3 contains 13 residues. Trimming removed 0 bases at V and 4 bases at J, with 5 bases between. The CDR3 loop is CASSYSTADTQYF. The CDR3 nucleotides read TGTGCCAGCAGTTACTCAACGGCAGATACGCAGTATTTT.

The V gene is TRBV7-8, the J gene TRBJ1-2; D remains unclear. V gave up 4 bases and J gave up 0 bases, with 18 bases separating them. The CDR3 has 17 residues. From germline, CDR1 is SGHVS and CDR2 FQNEAQ. The DNA of the CDR3 is TGTGCCAGCAGCTCCTCGGGGTTGTGGACGACTAACTATGGCTACACCTTC. Translating it yields CASSSSGLWTTNYGYTF.

This chain links TRBV4-1 with TRBJ2-7; 9 nucleotides align to TRBD2. The CDR3 has 17 amino acids. Trimming at V came to 0 bases and at J to 5 bases, leaving 11 bases not matched to a gene. Germline CDR1 is MGHRA and CDR2 is YSYEKL. CDR3 in amino acids: CASSQDRWASGDHEQYF. DNA of the CDR3: TGCGCCAGCAGCCAAGATAGGTGGGCTAGCGGGGACCACGAGCAGTACTTC.

J is TRBJ2-3 and V is TRBV10-3; TRBD1 matches 9 bases. The CDR3 totals 15 residues. The germline gives CDR1 ENHRY, CDR2 SYGVKD. J was trimmed by 4 bases and V by 6 bases; bases with no gene match: 8. The DNA of the CDR3 is TGTGCCATCAGCTTGACAGGGGGAGATGCAGATACGCAGTATTTT. Amino acid sequence: CAISLTGGDADTQYF.

This chain joins TRBV5-4 and TRBJ1-2; TRBD1 matches 7 bases. The CDR3 has 15 residues. In germline, CDR1 is SGHNT, CDR2 YYREEE (reference sequence). With V trimmed by 3 bases and J by 3 bases, 8 bases remained unmatched. In DNA form, the CDR3 reads TGTGCCAGCAGCTCAGGACAGGTCGGAGACTATGGCTACACCTTC. Protein sequence: CASSSGQVGDYGYTF.

The rearrangement joins TRBV4-1 to TRBJ1-1; 7 positions match TRBD1. The CDR3 is 14 amino acids. The V and J ends lost 2 bases and 7 bases, in that order; junction bases with no gene match: 7. The germline V gene encodes CDR1 MGHRA and CDR2 YSYEKL. CDR3 nucleotides: TGCGCCAGCAGCCAACTGACAGGGTTCCTTGAAGCTTTCTTT. It is translated as CASSQLTGFLEAFF.

In this sample, this clone turned up once. V and J are TRBV4-1 and TRBJ2-3; D not certain. Per the germline V gene, CDR1 is MGHRA and CDR2 is YSYEKL. The CDR3 loop spans 15 amino acids. The germline V and J ends were trimmed by 4 bases and 2 bases, with 13 bases remaining between them. CDR3 DNA sequence: TGCGCCAGCAGCCCCAAGTCTACCCTCACAGATACGCAGTATTTT. It is translated as CASSPKSTLTDTQYF.